These 16 T cell receptor beta chains were all obtained from the same sample, sequenced in a study of blood T cell repertoires in COVID-19. Profiled with immunoSEQ multiplex PCR; TCRdb holds only in-frame clones, not every one. Of more than 350,000 clones in the sample, roughly 89% were seen once. The sequencing input was PBMCs or T cells enriched from blood (not recorded which). The receptors derive from a woman in her forties or fifties who had recovered from COVID-19.

This clone was picked up a small number of times. J is TRBJ2-3 and V is TRBV7-2; D unclear. V dropped 1 base and J dropped 7 bases, with 12 bases sitting between them. Germline V gene lookup returns CDR1 SGHTA and CDR2 FQGNSA. This CDR3 is built from 14 residues. CDR3: CASSLEALANTQYF. CDR3 nucleotides: TGTGCCAGCAGCTTAGAGGCCTTAGCCAATACGCAGTATTTT.

This sequence joins TRBV7-9 and TRBJ2-5; the D gene is possibly TRBD2 (6 bases). CDR3 length: 16 residues. CDR1 is SEHNR, CDR2 FQNEAQ, per germline (reference sequence). Trimming took 2 bases from V and 0 from J, leaving 13 bases between them. The CDR3 loop is CASSLSDSGNQETQYF. CDR3 nucleotide sequence: TGTGCCAGCAGCTTATCGGATAGCGGCAACCAAGAGACCCAGTACTTC.

The chain employs TRBV29-1 and TRBJ1-1; the D gene is possibly TRBD1 (6 bases). Germline V gene sequence: CDR1 SQVTM, CDR2 ANQGSEA. V was pared by 1 base and J by 0 bases, with 15 bases between. There are 16 residues in the CDR3. This chain's CDR3 is CSVEGGGERMNTEAFF. The CDR3 DNA follows: TGCAGCGTTGAAGGAGGGGGGGAGCGCATGAACACTGAAGCTTTCTTT.

The V and J genes are TRBV6-2 or TRBV6-3 and TRBJ1-6; no reliable D call. With 6 bases removed from V and 13 bases from J, the gap between germline ends came to 19 bases. CDR3 length equals 14 residues. Per the germline V gene, CDR1 is MNHEY and CDR2 is SVGEGT. The CDR3 region is CASSRGSPVYPLHF. The CDR3 nucleotides are TGTGCCAGCAGCCGCGGGTCACCGGTATATCCCCTCCACTTT.

The chain uses TRBV6-1 and TRBJ2-1, with 8 bases fitting TRBD1. V dropped 1 base and J dropped 8; count of bases not matched to a gene: 7. This CDR3 has 15 residues. From germline, CDR1 is MNHNS and CDR2 SASEGT. This CDR3 reads CASSEGQGSLDEQFF. As DNA, the CDR3 is TGTGCCAGCAGTGAAGGACAGGGGAGTTTGGATGAGCAGTTCTTC.

The genes are TRBV12-3 or TRBV12-4 and TRBJ2-5; D gene unclear. The CDR3 runs to 11 residues. Deletions cut 4 bases from V and 5 bases from J, with 5 bases between. The CDR3 region has the DNA TGTGCCAGCAGTTACGGGGAGACCCAGTACTTC. Residues: CASSYGETQYF.

The chain recombines TRBV6-6 with TRBJ1-2; a possible D gene is TRBD1 (6 bases). CDR1 is MNHNY and CDR2 is SVGAGI in the germline V gene (reference sequence). The CDR3 spans 17 residues. Trimming removed 5 bases from V and 0 bases from J, with 19 bases in between. The CDR3 nucleotides read TGTGCCAGCAGTCCTTTTGGACAGCAAAAAGCTAACTATGGCTACACCTTC. Its protein product is CASSPFGQQKANYGYTF.

The chain couples TRBV27 to TRBJ1-6; perhaps TRBD1 as D (6 bases). This CDR3 spans 15 amino acids. V gave up 7 bases and J gave up 4 bases, with 14 bases separating them. Germline V gene sequence: CDR1 MNHEY, CDR2 SMNVEV (reference sequence). The CDR3 loop is CASTGEKRYNSPLHF. The CDR3 coding sequence is TGTGCCAGCACAGGGGAGAAGAGGTATAATTCACCCCTCCACTTT.

The J gene is TRBJ2-2, the V gene TRBV19; the match to TRBD2 covers 7 bases. Germline loops: CDR1 LNHDA, CDR2 SQIVND (reference sequence). The CDR3 covers 14 residues. Unmatched junction bases numbered 9, after V lost 7 bases and J lost 7 bases. The CDR3 DNA reads TGTGCCAGTACCCTGGGGGGGGTTGTCGGGGAGCTGTTTTTT. It is translated as CASTLGGVVGELFF.

This CDR3 is CASSPGGTGSNGYTF. The CDR3 coding sequence is TGTGCCAGCAGCCCGGGAGGGACAGGGTCGAATGGCTACACCTTC. V usage is TRBV4-2 and J usage is TRBJ1-2; 9 bases are a match to TRBD1. The junction had 9 bases not matched to a gene; V was cut back by 4 bases and J by 6 bases. Germline assignment: CDR1 LGHNA and CDR2 YNFKEQ. This CDR3 contains 15 residues.

This clone was seen a few times. V gene TRBV5-5 combines with J gene TRBJ1-2, with TRBD1 matching 10 bases. CDR1 is SGHKS and CDR2 is YYEKEE in the germline V gene (reference sequence). The CDR3 spans 14 residues. V was pared by 5 bases and J by 5 bases, with 6 bases of the junction left unmatched. The CDR3 DNA reads TGTGCCAGCAGAGTAGGGACAGGGGAGTATGGCTACACCTTC. It is translated as CASRVGTGEYGYTF.

This clone was seen a single time. Other DNA sequences within the sample encode an identical CDR3. The genes are TRBV5-1 and TRBJ2-2, with 8 bases matching TRBD2. The CDR3 is 16 residues long. Losses at the gene ends were 1 base for V and 1 base for J; bases not matched to a gene: 3. Germline V CDR1 and CDR2: SGHRS, YFSETQ. CDR3 nucleotide sequence: TGCGCCAGCAGCTTGCTGGCGGGGGGGAACACCGGGGAGCTGTTTTTT. This encodes CASSLLAGGNTGELFF.

This clone was recorded only once. The V call is TRBV4-1, the J call TRBJ2-3; 9 bases are shared with TRBD2. The V segment lost 4 bases and the J segment 2 bases; nucleotides outside the gene matches: 10. The germline V gene encodes CDR1 MGHRA and CDR2 YSYEKL. CDR3 length equals 17 residues. As DNA, the CDR3 is TGCGCCAGCAGCCGGGGGATAGCGGGGGAAAACACAGATACGCAGTATTTT. It yields the protein CASSRGIAGENTDTQYF.

In its sample, this clone was seen once. The J gene is TRBJ1-6, the V gene TRBV6-5, with 8 bases lining up with TRBD1. Germline loops: CDR1 MNHEY, CDR2 SVGAGI. With V trimmed by 4 bases and J by 11 bases, 10 bases remained unmatched. The CDR3 runs to 15 residues. CDR3 amino acids: CASSFSDRGMAPLHF. CDR3 coding DNA: TGTGCCAGCAGTTTTTCCGACAGGGGTATGGCACCCCTCCACTTT.

This chain links TRBV5-1 with TRBJ1-6; D possibly corresponds to TRBD1 (5 bases). CDR1 SGHRS and CDR2 YFSETQ come from the germline V gene. The CDR3 has 15 residues. The V gene lost 0 bases and the J gene lost 5 bases, with 9 bases spanning the gap. DNA of the CDR3: TGCGCCAGCAGCTTGGTGGGGGGGGATAATTCACCCCTCCACTTT. This codes for CASSLVGGDNSPLHF. The full variable domain, in which reference TRBV5-1 and TRBJ1-6 provide the parts outside the CDR3, is KAGVTQTPRYLIKTRGQQVTLSCSPISGHRSVSWYQQTPGQGLQFLFEYFSETQRNKGNFPGRFSGRQFSNSRSEMNVSTLELGDSALYLCASSLVGGDNSPLHFGNGTRLTVT.

This chain joins TRBV5-1 and TRBJ2-3; 10 positions match TRBD2. J was trimmed by 1 base and V by 0 bases; bases with no gene match: 5. The CDR3 has 17 residues. The germline CDR1 and CDR2 sequences are SGHRS and YFSETQ. The CDR3 coding sequence is TGCGCCAGCAGCTTGGCTCCCCTAGCGGGGGGCACAGATACGCAGTATTTT. It specifies CASSLAPLAGGTDTQYF.